These T cell receptor beta chains were read from a single sample in a study of blood T cell repertoires in COVID-19. Sequencing used immunoSEQ multiplex PCR; TCRdb keeps in-frame clones, though not all of them. The sample has fewer than 250,000 clones, approximately 83% seen once. Sequences were obtained from peripheral blood. The receptors come from a woman in her forties with active or convalescent COVID-19. The conserved cysteine and the conserved F or W are not part of the CDR3 here. Rows may omit the clone size; those that give it use once, few, many or a size class.

- TRBV27 ARRTGQGMRTEAF
once TRBV28 ASSWGRGDYGYT
- TRBV29-1 SVQTGGNQPQH
- TRBV4-1 ASSQELAGFNEQF
- TRBV6-5 ASSATSGSSYEQY
- TRBV5-6 ASSSPESSYNSPLH
- TRBV5-1 ASSLEGQGVIDTQY
- TRBV11-3 ASSLLAGFTDTQY
- TRBV7-9 AGGMGNSEKLF
- TRBV5-6 ASSLRDRALSGANVLT
once TRBV12-1 ASSFQRLAGFEQF
- TRBV12-5 ASGVVVSTDTQY
- TRBV11-3 ASSLDQGSSTDTQY
- TRBV7-2 ASSLEGALAGPTDTQY
- TRBV25-1 ASSEYGDSYEQY
few TRBV29-1 SVLLPARGGYT
- TRBV30 ASRGTGGNSPLH
- TRBV19 ASSFSSGSHSNEQF
- TRBV5-6 ASREGVYTDTQY
few TRBV10-3 AISDSSSYNEQF
- TRBV10-1 ASAGTAYEQY
- TRBV7-8 ASSLLSTSGNTIY
- TRBV5-8 ANPGARETEAF
- TRBV5-1 ASRGGGSNQPQH
- TRBV12-3/TRBV12-4 ASSTYRAYGYT
once TRBV6-5 ASSPQGSSYEQY
- TRBV28 ASRGTGADGYT
- TRBV24-1 ATSDLSSSGRAGEQY
- TRBV19 ASSKTGDTYNEQF
- TRBV6-6 ASSYNRDRGNEAF
- TRBV7-9 ASSYRTSVMRGYT
- TRBV14 ASSQDLWRVGTEAF
- TRBV5-4 ASSPGTSGTNEQF
- TRBV7-3 ASSLRLAKDYNEQF
- TRBV7-3 ASSLPPSGLGASYNEQF
- TRBV6-2/TRBV6-3 ASSYDGDTGTGDGYT
- TRBV5-1 ASSLGQAYYDYT
- TRBV10-2 ASSGLLAGDDEQF
- TRBV13 ASSLGHYNEQF
- TRBV2 ASSSGNRATYEQY
- TRBV3-1/TRBV3-2 ASSQEGGTGANSNQPQH
- TRBV27 ASSLGGGQQDTQY